Shown below are 30 T cell receptor beta chains from a single sample sequenced in a study of radiation and T cells in renal cell carcinoma. Described time point: blood 2 weeks post-SBRT. Treatment of the sample: 15 Gy SBRT to primary tumor, nephrectomy 4 weeks later. Method: immunoSEQ multiplex PCR; TCRdb's copy keeps in-frame clones and lacks some. In the table there are some 150,000 clones, over 80% of which are singletons. The sample was blood, taken from a patient whose treatment included radiotherapy and nephrectomy. These receptors all stem from a woman between 45 and 60 years old with renal cell carcinoma.

This clone showed up just once. The V and J genes are TRBV5-1 and TRBJ1-6, with D perhaps TRBD1 (5 bases). CDR3 length equals 17 residues. Germline V gene data show CDR1 as SGHRS and CDR2 as YFSETQ. Trimming shortened V by 1 base and J by 0 bases, and 11 bases separated the two germline ends. The CDR3 sequence is CASSLMMDTSYNSPLHF. The DNA for the CDR3 is TGCGCCAGCAGCTTGATGATGGACACCTCCTATAATTCACCCCTCCACTTT.

This chain uses TRBV5-1 with TRBJ2-3; the D gene is possibly TRBD1 (6 bases). The CDR3 runs to 14 residues. V lost 0 bases, J lost 6 bases, and 11 bases lay in between. The germline V gene has CDR1 SGHRS and CDR2 YFSETQ. Here the CDR3 reads CASSLGGDRDTQYF. The CDR3 DNA is TGCGCCAGCAGCTTGGGCGGAGACAGGGATACGCAGTATTTT.

The gene calls are TRBV7-3 and TRBJ2-6; no definite D call. V lost 4 bases and J 0 bases, leaving 13 bases between the germline ends. Germline loops: CDR1 SGHTA, CDR2 FQGTGA. There are 17 residues in the CDR3. CDR3 DNA sequence: TGTGCCAGCAGCTACCTTGCGGTGCGCTCTGGGGCCAACGTCCTGACTTTC. It translates to CASSYLAVRSGANVLTF.

The J gene is TRBJ2-6, the V gene TRBV9; D may be TRBD1 (5 bases). The CDR3 is 15 residues long. The ends were cut back, 6 bases at V and 3 bases at J, with 13 bases in the middle. In germline, CDR1 is SGDLS, CDR2 YYNGEE. In nucleotides, the CDR3 is TGTGCCAGCACCAGGGTAGGGTATGGGGCCAACGTCCTGACTTTC. Translated, it gives CASTRVGYGANVLTF. The full variable domain, in which reference TRBV9 and TRBJ2-6 provide the parts outside the CDR3, is DSGVTQTPKHLITATGQRVTLRCSPRSGDLSVYWYQQSLDQGLQFLIQYYNGEERAKGNILERFSAQQFPDLHSELNLSSLELGDSALYFCASTRVGYGANVLTFGAGSRLTVL.

The chain has TRBV5-5 and TRBJ1-2, with unresolved D. V was pared by 4 bases and J by 2 bases, with 9 bases between. Germline assignment: CDR1 SGHKS and CDR2 YYEKEE (reference sequence). CDR3 size: 13 residues. CDR3 loop: CASSPRTNYGYTF. In DNA, the CDR3 is TGTGCCAGCAGCCCCCGGACGAACTATGGCTACACCTTC.

The chain combines TRBV7-2 with TRBJ2-3; TRBD2 aligns across 8 bases. V lost 1 base to trimming and J lost 6 bases; unmatched junction nucleotides: 9. Germline CDR1 reads SGHTA; CDR2 reads FQGNSA. CDR3 length: 16 residues. The CDR3 sequence: CASSLGPAGGPDTQYF. The DNA for the CDR3 is TGTGCCAGCAGCTTAGGGCCGGCGGGGGGACCGGATACGCAGTATTTT.

This rearrangement joins TRBV25-1 to TRBJ2-7; 12 bases line up with TRBD2. Looked up from germline, CDR1 is MGHDK and CDR2 is SYGVNS. Trimming at V came to 1 base and at J to 7 bases, leaving 5 bases not matched to a gene. CDR3 length equals 15 residues. CDR3 loop: CASSEWASGGGEQYF. CDR3 DNA sequence: TGTGCCAGCAGTGAATGGGCTAGCGGGGGGGGAGAGCAGTACTTC.

This chain connects TRBV7-6 to TRBJ1-5; maybe TRBD1 (5 bases). V lost 7 bases, J lost 16 bases, and 26 bases lay in between. This CDR3 comprises 14 residues. Looked up from germline, CDR1 is SGHVS and CDR2 is FNYEAQ. Here the CDR3 DNA reads TGTGCCAGCACCCGGAGAGGGGCCCCCCTTTTGGACCATTTT. This sequence encodes CASTRRGAPLLDHF.

The chain is built from TRBV7-9 and TRBJ2-7; D assignment may be TRBD1 or TRBD2 (6 bases each). The CDR3 covers 14 residues. V lost 5 bases and J lost 4, with 15 bases in between. Looked up from germline, CDR1 is SEHNR and CDR2 is FQNEAQ (reference sequence). The CDR3 DNA is TGTGCCAGCAGCCGGGGGCTCCGAGGGTACGAGCAGTACTTC. Encoded protein: CASSRGLRGYEQYF.

This clone was seen ten or more times. The gene calls are TRBV4-3 and TRBJ2-3; maybe TRBD2 (5 bases). The germline V gene has CDR1 LGHNA and CDR2 YSLEER. This CDR3 is 14 amino acids long. V lost 5 bases, J lost 8 bases, and 17 bases lay in between. The CDR3 protein is CASSESRLGGTQYF. The CDR3 DNA follows: TGCGCCAGCAGCGAAAGTAGGCTTGGAGGTACGCAGTATTTT.

J is TRBJ1-1 and V is TRBV7-2; the D is unclear. Trimming shortened V by 5 bases and J by 0 bases, and 16 bases separated the two germline ends. The CDR3 loop spans 16 amino acids. Germline values: CDR1 SGHTA, CDR2 FQGNSA. This CDR3 is CASSLQPGVMNTEAFF. CDR3 nucleotide sequence: TGTGCCAGCAGCCTCCAGCCAGGAGTCATGAACACTGAAGCTTTCTTT.

This chain uses TRBV25-1 with TRBJ2-5, with 8 bases matching TRBD1. The CDR3 totals 16 residues. V dropped 1 base and J dropped 2; count of bases not matched to a gene: 6. CDR1 and CDR2 (germline): MGHDK, SYGVNS. Written as DNA, the CDR3 is TGTGCCAGCAGTGAATTCCAGGGGGCAGAGCAAGAGACCCAGTACTTC. It yields the protein CASSEFQGAEQETQYF.

The V call is TRBV15, the J call TRBJ2-7, with unresolved D. Between the trimmed V and J ends, which lost 4 bases and 2 bases, there was a span of 9 bases. This CDR3 region has 13 residues. Germline values: CDR1 LNHNV, CDR2 YYDKDF (reference sequence). DNA of the CDR3: TGTGCCACCAGCATCTCAAGGGCCTACGAGCAGTACTTC. This sequence encodes CATSISRAYEQYF.

The chain joins TRBV30 to TRBJ1-5, with D possibly being TRBD1 (6 bases). V shed 7 bases and J shed 3 bases, with 13 bases lying between them. The CDR3 loop spans 13 amino acids. In germline, CDR1 is GTSNPN, CDR2 SVGIG (reference sequence). CDR3 region: CASSGEPNQPQHF. CDR3 DNA: TGTGCCTCCTCAGGGGAACCCAATCAGCCCCAGCATTTT.

This chain joins TRBV29-1 and TRBJ2-1, with a possible D match to TRBD2 (5 bases). Germline V gene lookup returns CDR1 SQVTM and CDR2 ANQGSEA. The CDR3 consists of 12 residues. The ends were cut back, 1 base at V and 5 bases at J, with 6 bases in the middle. The CDR3 spells CSVEAGDNEQFF. The CDR3 DNA sequence: TGCAGCGTTGAAGCCGGGGACAATGAGCAGTTCTTC.

The genes are TRBV5-1 and TRBJ1-1; D is unclear. Trimming cost V 2 bases and J 1 base, with 12 bases left between them. The length of the CDR3 is 15 residues. Germline V gives CDR1 SGHRS, CDR2 YFSETQ. CDR3 coding DNA: TGCGCCAGCAGCTTCTCGGGCAGTGGGAACACTGAAGCTTTCTTT. Translating it yields CASSFSGSGNTEAFF. Complete variable domain (other parts from reference TRBV5-1 and TRBJ1-1): KAGVTQTPRYLIKTRGQQVTLSCSPISGHRSVSWYQQTPGQGLQFLFEYFSETQRNKGNFPGRFSGRQFSNSRSEMNVSTLELGDSALYLCASSFSGSGNTEAFFGQGTRLTVV.

CDR3 sequence (DNA): TGTGCCAGTACCCCAACGCGGGGATGGAATTCACCCCTCCACTTT. Translation gives CASTPTRGWNSPLHF. This chain uses TRBV19 with TRBJ1-6; D gene unclear. Trimming took off 7 bases at V and 7 bases at J, with 17 bases between the two ends. This CDR3 spans 15 amino acids. The V gene's germline CDR1 is LNHDA and CDR2 SQIVND (reference sequence).

V usage is TRBV6-1 and J usage is TRBJ1-5; D ambiguous. The germline V gene encodes CDR1 MNHNS and CDR2 SASEGT. V lost 7 bases and J 9 bases, leaving 19 bases between the germline ends. The length of the CDR3 is 14 residues. CDR3 residues: CASTPSGIVSPQHF. CDR3 bases: TGTGCCAGCACTCCCTCGGGCATTGTGTCGCCCCAGCATTTT.

The rearrangement links TRBV10-3 to TRBJ1-3; TRBD1 is a possible D gene (5 bases). The CDR3 is 16 amino acids. Trimming took off 0 bases at V and 15 bases at J, with 24 bases between the two ends. The germline CDR1 and CDR2 sequences are ENHRY and SYGVKD. CDR3 protein: CAISESTGTRVEGEYF. The CDR3 DNA reads TGTGCCATCAGTGAGTCTACGGGGACGAGAGTTGAGGGAGAATATTTT.

The CDR3 loop is CASSEYGRGYTF. CDR3 DNA: TGTGCCAGCAGTGAATACGGGCGGGGCTACACCTTC. The chain combines TRBV2 with TRBJ1-2, with D hard to call. In germline, CDR1 is SNHLY, CDR2 FYNNEI. Trimming pared 2 bases from V and 8 bases from J, leaving 9 bases between. The CDR3 extends over 12 amino acids.

This chain joins TRBV19 and TRBJ1-3; D may be TRBD1 (5 bases). CDR3 length: 14 amino acids. The germline V gene encodes CDR1 LNHDA and CDR2 SQIVND (reference sequence). With 10 bases removed from V and 0 bases from J, the gap between germline ends came to 13 bases. The CDR3 DNA follows: TGTGCCACCCGACAGTCAAGCTCTGGAAACACCATATATTTT. Protein: CATRQSSSGNTIYF.

The chain combines TRBV5-1 with TRBJ1-3, with D possibly TRBD1 on 5 matching bases. With 3 bases removed from V and 1 base from J, the gap between germline ends came to 20 bases. This CDR3 is 18 amino acids long. Germline CDR1 and CDR2: SGHRS and YFSETQ. The CDR3: CASSSTPAGGGSGNTIYF. The CDR3 coding sequence is TGCGCCAGCAGCTCTACCCCGGCCGGGGGAGGATCTGGAAACACCATATATTTT. The variable domain in full, with the rest retrieved from reference TRBV5-1 and TRBJ1-3, is KAGVTQTPRYLIKTRGQQVTLSCSPISGHRSVSWYQQTPGQGLQFLFEYFSETQRNKGNFPGRFSGRQFSNSRSEMNVSTLELGDSALYLCASSSTPAGGGSGNTIYFGEGSWLTVV.

This chain links TRBV5-6 with TRBJ2-6, with TRBD1 matching over 7 bases. Germline V gives CDR1 SGHDT, CDR2 YYEEEE. This CDR3 is 19 amino acids long. V was pared by 7 bases and J by 0 bases, with 16 bases of the junction left unmatched. The CDR3 reads CASRLRGPGRDSGANVLTF. In nucleotides, the CDR3 is TGTGCCAGCCGCCTGAGGGGGCCGGGAAGAGACTCTGGGGCCAACGTCCTGACTTTC.

The V gene is TRBV2, the J gene TRBJ2-5, with 10 bases identical to TRBD1. In germline, CDR1 is SNHLY, CDR2 FYNNEI. The CDR3 runs to 18 residues. V dropped 7 bases and J dropped 5; count of bases not matched to a gene: 19. CDR3 amino acids: CASTFRRDRGQVRETQYF. CDR3 DNA: TGTGCCAGCACTTTTAGGAGAGACAGGGGGCAAGTCCGGGAGACCCAGTACTTC.

The genes are TRBV2 and TRBJ1-6; D remains unclear. Germline CDR1 and CDR2: SNHLY and FYNNEI. The CDR3 length is 16 residues. V gave up 3 bases and J gave up 6 bases, with 15 bases separating them. As DNA, the CDR3 is TGTGCCAGCAGTGATGGCACCCAATGGAGTAATTCACCCCTCCACTTT. It encodes CASSDGTQWSNSPLHF.

The chain joins TRBV6-6 to TRBJ2-1; D perhaps matches TRBD2 (6 bases). Germline CDR1 is MNHNY and CDR2 is SVGAGI (reference sequence). V was pared by 6 bases and J by 7 bases, with 16 bases between. This CDR3 contains 14 residues. CDR3 nucleotide sequence: TGTGCCAGCAGCCCTCGGGGAGGAAGGAATGAGCAGTTCTTC. It encodes CASSPRGGRNEQFF.

V usage is TRBV14 and J usage is TRBJ2-7; no definite D call. The CDR3 covers 14 residues. From germline, CDR1 is SGHDN and CDR2 FVKESK. V lost 2 bases to trimming and J lost 0 bases, with 8 bases between them. The CDR3 coding sequence is TGTGCCAGCAGCCAACTGGAGAGCTCCTACGAGCAGTACTTC. Translating gives CASSQLESSYEQYF. Full variable domain (remainder filled in from reference TRBV14 and TRBJ2-7): EAGVTQFPSHSVIEKGQTVTLRCDPISGHDNLYWYRRVMGKEIKFLLHFVKESKQDESGMPNNRFLAERTGGTYSTLKVQPAELEDSGVYFCASSQLESSYEQYFGPGTRLTVT.

DNA of the CDR3: TGTGCCTGGAGTCGAAAGGGACAGGGGTCAGTCTCTGGAAACACCATATATTTT. The encoded protein is CAWSRKGQGSVSGNTIYF. This rearrangement joins TRBV30 to TRBJ1-3, with 10 bases aligning to TRBD1. V shed 2 bases and J 0 bases; nucleotides not matched to a gene: 10. CDR1 and CDR2 from the germline V gene are GTSNPN and SVGIG (reference sequence). There are 18 residues in the CDR3.

V usage is TRBV6-1 and J usage is TRBJ2-1, with 13 nucleotides matching TRBD2. Germline lookup yields CDR1 MNHNS and CDR2 SASEGT. The junction had 6 bases not matched to a gene; V was cut back by 4 bases and J by 6 bases. The CDR3 covers 16 residues. The CDR3 spells CASSGGTSGGGNEQFF. Here the CDR3 DNA reads TGTGCCAGCAGTGGCGGAACTAGCGGGGGGGGCAATGAGCAGTTCTTC.

This sequence joins TRBV4-1 and TRBJ1-1; D not resolved. V was clipped by 0 bases and J by 1 base, with 9 bases between them. This CDR3 comprises 15 residues. The V gene's germline CDR1 is MGHRA and CDR2 YSYEKL. CDR3 nucleotides: TGCGCCAGCAGCCAAGAAGGGCAGGAGAACACTGAAGCTTTCTTT. Translated: CASSQEGQENTEAFF.